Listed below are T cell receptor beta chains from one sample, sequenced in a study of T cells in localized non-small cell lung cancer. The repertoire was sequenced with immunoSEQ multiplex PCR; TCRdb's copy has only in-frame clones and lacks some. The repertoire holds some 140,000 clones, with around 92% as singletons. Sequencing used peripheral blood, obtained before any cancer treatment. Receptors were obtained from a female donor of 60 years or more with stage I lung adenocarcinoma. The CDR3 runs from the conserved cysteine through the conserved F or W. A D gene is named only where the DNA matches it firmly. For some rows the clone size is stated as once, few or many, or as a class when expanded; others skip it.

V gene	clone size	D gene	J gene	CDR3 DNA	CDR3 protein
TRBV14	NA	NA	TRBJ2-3	TGTGCCAGCAGCCACCTAGGATCTAGCACAGATACGCAGTATTTT	CASSHLGSSTDTQYF
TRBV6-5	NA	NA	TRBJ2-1	TGTGCCAGCAGTTACAGAGATGAGCAGTTCTTC	CASSYRDEQFF
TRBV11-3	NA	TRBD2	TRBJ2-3	TGTGCCAGCAGCTTAGATGGCTATAGCGGGCCGCAGTATTTT	CASSLDGYSGPQYF
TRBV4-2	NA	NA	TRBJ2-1	TGTGCCAGCAGCCAAGGGACTACTACCGTGGGGGAGCAGTTCTTC	CASSQGTTTVGEQFF
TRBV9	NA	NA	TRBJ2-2	TGTGCCAGCAGCGTAGTGGATGGCGGGGAGCTGTTTTTT	CASSVVDGGELFF
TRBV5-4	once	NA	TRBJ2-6	TGTGCCAGCAGCTTGGGACGGTCCTCTGGGGCCAACGTCCTGACTTTC	CASSLGRSSGANVLTF
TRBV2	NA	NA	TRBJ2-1	TGTGCCAGCAGGAGGGATGCCATAGTTCGCGAGCAGTTCTTC	CASRRDAIVREQFF
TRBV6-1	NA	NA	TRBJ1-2	TGTGCCAGCAGTACCAGAACGGAGAACTATGGCTACACCTTC	CASSTRTENYGYTF
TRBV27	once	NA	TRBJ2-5	TGTGCCAGCAGTTTAGACTGGAGGCTAGCGGAGACCCAGTACTTC	CASSLDWRLAETQYF
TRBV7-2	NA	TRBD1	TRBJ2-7	TGTGCCAGCAGCTTGAGAGGGGGCTACTCCTACGAGCAGTACTTC	CASSLRGGYSYEQYF
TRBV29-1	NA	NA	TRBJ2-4	TGCAGCGCCCAAGAGGGGGTGGCTAACATTCAGTACTTC	CSAQEGVANIQYF
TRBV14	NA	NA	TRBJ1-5	TGTGCCAGCAGCCCCTTAGGAAGCAATCAGCCCCAGCATTTT	CASSPLGSNQPQHF
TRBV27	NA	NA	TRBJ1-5	TGTGCCAGCAGTTCCCTCCTTGGGAAGCCCCAGCATTTT	CASSSLLGKPQHF
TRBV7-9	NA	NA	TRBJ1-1	TGTGCCAGCAGCTTATCACGGGGTATGAACACTGAAGCTTTCTTT	CASSLSRGMNTEAFF
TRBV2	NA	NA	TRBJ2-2	TGTGCCAGCAGAACCGGGACACATAACGGGGAGCTGTTTTTT	CASRTGTHNGELFF
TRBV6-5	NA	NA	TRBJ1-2	TGTGCCAGCAGTTACGGGGGGATCGGCTATGGCTACACCTTC	CASSYGGIGYGYTF
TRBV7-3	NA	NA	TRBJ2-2	TGTGCCAGCAGCTCTATCGGGGAGACCGGGGAGCTGTTTTTT	CASSSIGETGELFF
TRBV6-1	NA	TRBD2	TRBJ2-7	TGTGCCAGCAGGGGACTAGCGGTTACCTACGAGCAGTACTTC	CASRGLAVTYEQYF
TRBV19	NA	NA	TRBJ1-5	TGTGCCAGTAGTCTACAGGGAGGGAATCAGCCCCAGCATTTT	CASSLQGGNQPQHF
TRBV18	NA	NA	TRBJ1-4	TGTGCCAGCTCACCAAGTACTACAGGGTCCCAGGGACTGTTTTTT	CASSPSTTGSQGLFF
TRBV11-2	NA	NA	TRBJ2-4	TGTGCCAGCAGCCTACAAAACATTCAGTACTTC	CASSLQNIQYF
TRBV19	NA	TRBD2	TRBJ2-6	TGTGCCAGTAACGAGGGAGGGTTCGGGGCCAACGTCCTGACTTTC	CASNEGGFGANVLTF
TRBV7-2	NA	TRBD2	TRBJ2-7	TGTGCCAGCACCCCGAGTGCGGGAGGGCCCTACGAGCAGTACTTC	CASTPSAGGPYEQYF
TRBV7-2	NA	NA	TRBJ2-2	TGTGCCAGCAGCTTCGGGGGGCCGATCACCGGGGAGCTGTTTTTT	CASSFGGPITGELFF
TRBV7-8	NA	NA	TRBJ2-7	TGTGCCAGCAGCTTAGGTAGCGGCGCCTACGAGCAGTACTTC	CASSLGSGAYEQYF
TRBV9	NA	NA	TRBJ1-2	TGTGCCAGCAGCAACGGACAAATGACTAACTATGGCTACACCTTC	CASSNGQMTNYGYTF
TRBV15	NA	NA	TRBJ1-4	TGTGCCACCAGCAGAGATACAAGGGGCGGTGAAAAACTGTTTTTT	CATSRDTRGGEKLFF
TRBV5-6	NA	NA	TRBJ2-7	TGTGCCAGCAGCTCAGGGGATTGGTACGAGCAGTACTTC	CASSSGDWYEQYF
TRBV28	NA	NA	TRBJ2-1	TGTGCCAGCAGTGCCCACGGACCTAGTCACAATGAGCAGTTCTTC	CASSAHGPSHNEQFF
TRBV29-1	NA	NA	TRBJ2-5	TGCAGCGTGGGCCCTGGGGGAGAGACCCAGTACTTC	CSVGPGGETQYF
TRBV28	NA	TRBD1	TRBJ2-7	TGTGCCAGCAGATCCCGACAGGGCACCTACGAGCAGTACTTC	CASRSRQGTYEQYF
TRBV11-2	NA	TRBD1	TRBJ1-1	TGTGCCAGCAGCTCCTCCGACAGGGGAGAAACTGAAGCTTTCTTT	CASSSSDRGETEAFF
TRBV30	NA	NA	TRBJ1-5	TGTGCCTGGAGTGCTCACCGGGACGCCCGACAGCCCCAGCATTTT	CAWSAHRDARQPQHF
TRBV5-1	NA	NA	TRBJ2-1	TGCGCCAGCAGCTTGGAGACAGGAGGATCCTACAATGAGCAGTTCTTC	CASSLETGGSYNEQFF
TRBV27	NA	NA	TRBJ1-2	TGTGCCAGCAGGTCGGGGACGGAGAGCTATGGCTACACCTTC	CASRSGTESYGYTF
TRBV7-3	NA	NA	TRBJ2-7	TGTGCCAGCAGCTTAATCGGGAGTAACGGCTACGAGCAGTACTTC	CASSLIGSNGYEQYF
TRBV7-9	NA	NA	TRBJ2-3	TGTGCCAGCAGCTTATCGAAAATAGATACGCAGTATTTT	CASSLSKIDTQYF
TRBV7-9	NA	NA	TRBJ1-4	TGTGCCAGCAGCTTAGGAGCTAATGAAAAACTGTTTTTT	CASSLGANEKLFF
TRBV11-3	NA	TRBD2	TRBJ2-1	TGTGCCAGCAGCCCGGGAGGGGCACAAGCTGAGCAGTTCTTC	CASSPGGAQAEQFF
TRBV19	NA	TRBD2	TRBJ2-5	TGTGCCAGTAGTATCCCGGGACTAGCGGGCCACTTC	CASSIPGLAGHF
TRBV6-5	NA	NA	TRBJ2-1	TGTGCCAGCACTAAGGGTCTCTCCTACAATGAGCAGTTCTTC	CASTKGLSYNEQFF
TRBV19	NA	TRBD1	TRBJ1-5	TGTGCCAGTAGTTTGGGACAGGGTTTTCAGCCCCAGCATTTT	CASSLGQGFQPQHF
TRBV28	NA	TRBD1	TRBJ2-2	TGTGCCAGTGGACAGGGTTACACCGGGGAGCTGTTTTTT	CASGQGYTGELFF
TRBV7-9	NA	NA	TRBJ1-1	TGTGCCAGCAGCCACCCGGCGGTCCTCGGGACTGAAGCTTTCTTT	CASSHPAVLGTEAFF
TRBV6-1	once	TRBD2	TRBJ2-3	TGTGCCAGCAGTGAAGGTATAGCGGGATACACAGATACGCAGTATTTT	CASSEGIAGYTDTQYF
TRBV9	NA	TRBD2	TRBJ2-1	TGTGCCAGCAGCCAGGGACTAGCGGGTCCTGGATCTCGTTACAATGAGCAGTTCTTC	CASSQGLAGPGSRYNEQFF
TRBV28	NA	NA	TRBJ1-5	TGTGCCAGCAGTTTAATTTCTCCGAACCAGCCCCAGCATTTT	CASSLISPNQPQHF
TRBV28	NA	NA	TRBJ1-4	TGTGCCAGCAGTTTACCAAAAGCGGTCGAAAAACTGTTTTTT	CASSLPKAVEKLFF
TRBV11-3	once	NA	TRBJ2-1	TGTGCCAGCAGCCAGACCGGGGGAAATGAGCAGTTCTTC	CASSQTGGNEQFF
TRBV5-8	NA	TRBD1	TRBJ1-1	TGTGCCAGCAGCTTGGGACAGGGGCTAGGCACTGAAGCTTTCTTT	CASSLGQGLGTEAFF